The 25 T cell receptor beta chains reported below all come from one sample, sequenced in a study of regulatory T cells in long-lasting Graves disease. Documented time point: newly diagnosed GD, antithyroid drugs for less than 3 months. The TCR library was prepared using RNA isolated from PBMCs. According to the study, TCR beta libraries were built with iRepertoire HTBI primers and CDR3-region Arm-PCR. TCRdb re-analysed the multiplex PCR reads in MiXCR, keeping a single row per CDR3 protein. The sample consists of approximately 540,000 distinct CDR3 sequences, 9.5% to 15% of them appearing once. This sample also belongs to another study, concerning T cells in Graves' hyperthyroidism and ophthalmopathy.

The sample consisted of peripheral blood mononuclear cells (PBMCs), taken at new diagnosis, from a patient treated with antithyroid drugs. The receptors stem from a woman aged 25 to 39 with Graves disease.

In its sample, this clonotype was seen many times. The rearrangement uses TRBV18 and TRBJ2-3; no reliable D call. The V end was cut by 2 bases, the J end by 4 bases, with 4 bases between. CDR1 KGHSH and CDR2 LQKENI come from the germline V gene. The CDR3 totals 12 residues. DNA for the CDR3: TGTGCCAGCTCACCAGGGGCAGATACGCAGTATTTT. This gives the protein CASSPGADTQYF. Complete variable domain (other parts from reference TRBV18 and TRBJ2-3): NAGVMQNPRHLVRRRGQEARLRCSPMKGHSHVYWYRQLPEEGLKFMVYLQKENIIDESGMPKERFSAEFPKEGPSILRIQQVVRGDSAAYFCASSPGADTQYFGPGTRLTVL.

As for this clonotype: One end of the junction varies from germline; a read error may be responsible. The chain has TRBV9 and TRBJ1-3; 7 bases map to TRBD1. Germline assignment: CDR1 SGDLS and CDR2 YYNGEE. This CDR3 has 14 amino acids. The CDR3 here is CASSLTGVGSTIYF. The CDR3 DNA follows: TGTGCCAGCAGCTTAACAGGGGTAGGAAGCACCATATATTTT.

This clonotype has at least ten counts. The chain recombines TRBV11-2 with TRBJ1-1; D uncertain. Germline values: CDR1 SGHAT, CDR2 FQNNGV. The germline V and J ends were trimmed by 1 base and 1 base, with 10 bases remaining between them. The CDR3 consists of 15 residues. Written as DNA, the CDR3 is TGTGCCAGCAGCTTAGTTGGACGGAAGAACACTGAAGCTTTCTTT. Its translation: CASSLVGRKNTEAFF.

This clonotype was seen many times. The V gene is TRBV30, the J gene TRBJ1-3, with D possibly matching TRBD1 (6 bases). This CDR3 comprises 12 residues. Deletions cut 7 bases from V and 3 bases from J, with 10 bases between. Germline V gives CDR1 GTSNPN, CDR2 SVGIG (reference sequence). CDR3 sequence reads: CALQGGGNTIYF. For the CDR3, the DNA is TGTGCCTTACAGGGAGGTGGAAACACCATATATTTT.

This clonotype came up a few times. A much larger clone lies a single base off, so this may be a read error. The chain links TRBV11-2 to TRBJ2-7; D is perhaps TRBD1 (6 bases). The CDR3 is 13 residues long. The germline V gene encodes CDR1 SGHAT and CDR2 FQNNGV. In nucleotides, the CDR3 is TGTACCAGCAGCTTAGGTGGACAGCTCGAGCAGTACTTC. Amino acid sequence: CTSSLGGQLEQYF.

Turning to this clonotype: Just one base apart from a much larger clone, this may be a read error. The chain recombines TRBV3-1 with TRBJ2-7; D not resolved. V lost 0 bases and J 6 bases, leaving 6 bases between the germline ends. In germline, CDR1 is LGHDT, CDR2 YNNKEL (reference sequence). CDR3 length: 12 amino acids. CDR3 region: CASSQDTPEQYF. In DNA form, the CDR3 reads TGTGCCAGCAGCCAAGATACCCCCGAGCAGTACTTC.

The chain links TRBV14 to TRBJ1-4; 7 bases align to TRBD1. Germline lookup yields CDR1 SGHDN and CDR2 FVKESK. The CDR3 is 12 amino acids. V gave up 2 bases and J gave up 11 bases; unmatched junction bases: 2. CDR3 residues: CASSQSTGKLFF. The CDR3 DNA follows: TGTGCCAGCAGCCAATCGACAGGGAAACTGTTTTTT.

This clonotype was recorded many times. This chain links TRBV28 with TRBJ1-5, with unresolved D. V lost 1 base and J lost 11, with 9 bases in between. Per the germline V gene, CDR1 is MDHEN and CDR2 is SYDVKM. The CDR3 is 12 amino acids. CDR3 sequence: CASSLFSGAQHF. The DNA for the CDR3 is TGTGCCAGCAGTTTATTTTCCGGGGCCCAGCATTTT.

This clonotype was detected a few times. V is TRBV24-1 and J is TRBJ1-3; TRBD1 matches at 10 bases. The V segment lost 2 bases and the J segment 0 bases; nucleotides outside the gene matches: 0. This CDR3 spans 16 amino acids. CDR1 and CDR2 (germline): KGHDR, SFDVKD. CDR3 sequence: CATSDWTGGSGNTIYF. The CDR3 nucleotides are TGTGCCACCAGTGATTGGACAGGGGGCTCTGGAAACACCATATATTTT.

V is TRBV27 and J is TRBJ1-2; 8 bases are a match to TRBD1. This CDR3 is built from 13 residues. Trimming took 8 bases from V and 5 from J; bases not matched to a gene: 7. Germline loops: CDR1 MNHEY, CDR2 SMNVEV (reference sequence). CDR3 loop: CASPPDRVYGYTF. The CDR3 DNA follows: TGTGCCAGCCCCCCGGACAGGGTTTATGGCTACACCTTC.

This clonotype was counted at least ten times. V gene TRBV6-2 or TRBV6-3 combines with J gene TRBJ1-1; D unclear. Trimming took off 2 bases at V and 0 bases at J, with 4 bases between the two ends. The CDR3 is 13 amino acids. Germline CDR1 reads MNHEY; CDR2 reads SVGEGT. CDR3 region: CASSYGMNTEAFF. As DNA, the CDR3 is TGTGCCAGCAGTTACGGCATGAACACTGAAGCTTTCTTT.

This clonotype was detected many times. This chain uses TRBV2 with TRBJ2-5; tentative D call: TRBD2 (6 bases). Per the germline V gene, CDR1 is SNHLY and CDR2 is FYNNEI. The CDR3 loop spans 13 amino acids. V gave up 0 bases and J gave up 5 bases, with 7 bases separating them. The CDR3 DNA reads TGTGCCAGCAGTGAAGCGGGGGGTGAGACCCAGTACTTC. Encoded protein: CASSEAGGETQYF.

In its sample, this clonotype was seen a few times. The rearrangement joins TRBV6-1 to TRBJ1-5; D unclear. CDR3 length equals 13 residues. Germline CDR1 and CDR2: MNHNS and SASEGT. The germline V and J ends were trimmed by 9 bases and 4 bases, with 13 bases remaining between them. The CDR3 reads CASCATLNQPQHF. CDR3 DNA: TGTGCCAGTTGTGCGACGCTAAATCAGCCCCAGCATTTT.

The chain is built from TRBV4-1 and TRBJ1-6; no clear D. V was trimmed by 0 bases and J by 8 bases, leaving 11 bases between them. The CDR3 totals 15 residues. The germline V gene encodes CDR1 MGHRA and CDR2 YSYEKL. The CDR3 DNA sequence: TGCGCCAGCAGCCAAGATGACGACCGGTATTCACCCCTCCACTTT. It codes for CASSQDDDRYSPLHF.

This clonotype was found many times. The rearrangement links TRBV11-2 to TRBJ2-1; 10 bases line up with TRBD2. The germline CDR1 and CDR2 sequences are SGHAT and FQNNGV. There are 20 residues in the CDR3. V lost 2 bases to trimming and J lost 0 bases; unmatched junction nucleotides: 13. CDR3 DNA sequence: TGTGCCAGCAGCTTAAGGTTTAATAGCGGGGGGCTCAGCTCCTACAATGAGCAGTTCTTC. Its protein product is CASSLRFNSGGLSSYNEQFF. The full variable domain, rest sourced from reference TRBV11-2 and TRBJ2-1, is EAGVAQSPRYKIIEKRQSVAFWCNPISGHATLYWYQQILGQGPKLLIQFQNNGVVDDSQLPKDRFSAERLKGVDSTLKIQPAKLEDSAVYLCASSLRFNSGGLSSYNEQFFGPGTRLTVL.

This clonotype appeared many times. The V call is TRBV29-1, the J call TRBJ1-5; a weak D match, TRBD1 (5 bases). V gave up 7 bases and J gave up 2 bases, with 15 bases separating them. Germline V gives CDR1 SQVTM, CDR2 ANQGSEA. The CDR3 contains 14 residues. CDR3 bases: TGCAGCGGCGTACAGGACGGCGGCAATCAGCCCCAGCATTTT. This encodes CSGVQDGGNQPQHF.

This clonotype was detected many times. The V and J genes are TRBV7-9 and TRBJ2-7; D call uncertain. CDR3 length equals 13 residues. Germline-derived CDR1 and CDR2 are SEHNR and FQNEAQ (reference sequence). Trimming took 8 bases from V and 0 from J, leaving 11 bases between them. The CDR3 loop reads CASAREASYEQYF. The CDR3 DNA follows: TGTGCCAGCGCGAGAGAGGCCTCCTACGAGCAGTACTTC.

This rearrangement joins TRBV7-8 to TRBJ1-5; D not resolved. In germline, CDR1 is SGHVS, CDR2 FQNEAQ. The V end was cut by 4 bases, the J end by 3 bases, with 16 bases between. The CDR3 extends over 16 amino acids. CDR3 nucleotide sequence: TGTGCCAGCAGCTATGGTCGAAGGCAGCTCAATCAGCCCCAGCATTTT. This encodes CASSYGRRQLNQPQHF.

This clonotype was seen many times. This chain joins TRBV6-5 and TRBJ2-7, with a tentative D call TRBD1 (6 bases). Trimming shortened V by 4 bases and J by 3 bases, and 19 bases separated the two germline ends. Germline V lookup: CDR1 MNHEY, CDR2 SVGAGI. The CDR3 is 16 residues long. Written as DNA, the CDR3 is TGTGCCAGCAGTTCCAAGACAGGCCGAGAAATCTACGAGCAGTACTTC. Translating gives CASSSKTGREIYEQYF.

This clonotype has a count of ten or more. The rearrangement uses TRBV28 and TRBJ1-1; D ambiguous. V was trimmed by 9 bases and J by 1 base, leaving 6 bases between them. This CDR3 is 11 amino acids long. Germline loops: CDR1 MDHEN, CDR2 SYDVKM. The DNA of the CDR3 is TGTGCCAGTTGGGCGAACACTGAAGCTTTCTTT. Translation: CASWANTEAFF.

This clonotype appeared a few times. The chain combines TRBV7-9 with TRBJ1-4; possible D gene TRBD1, 5 bases. Germline loops: CDR1 SEHNR, CDR2 FQNEAQ (reference sequence). The V and J ends lost 4 bases and 8 bases respectively, with 14 bases between them. This CDR3 contains 14 residues. The CDR3 sequence is CASSSHGAREKLFF. CDR3 in DNA: TGTGCCAGCAGCTCCCACGGGGCGCGGGAAAAACTGTTTTTT.

V is TRBV18 and J is TRBJ1-1; 8 positions match TRBD1. V was pared by 5 bases and J by 6 bases, with 8 bases of the junction left unmatched. The CDR3 consists of 14 residues. Per germline, CDR1 KGHSH and CDR2 LQKENI. The CDR3 DNA follows: TGTGCCAGCTCATCCTTGACAGGGGTATCTGAAGCTTTCTTT. It specifies CASSSLTGVSEAFF.

This clonotype was counted ten times or more. This chain uses TRBV15 with TRBJ1-4, with 9 bases identical to TRBD1. The CDR3 loop spans 19 amino acids. Trimming at V came to 0 bases and at J to 1 base, leaving 9 bases not matched to a gene. Germline V gene lookup returns CDR1 LNHNV and CDR2 YYDKDF (reference sequence). The CDR3 DNA reads TGTGCCACCAGCAGAGATTTAGTGGGACAGGGTAAAACTAATGAAAAACTGTTTTTT. Its translation is CATSRDLVGQGKTNEKLFF.

V and J are TRBV24-1 and TRBJ2-4; 7 bases fit TRBD1. Germline CDR1 and CDR2: KGHDR and SFDVKD. The CDR3 is 13 residues long. V was pared by 9 bases and J by 8 bases, with 9 bases of the junction left unmatched. CDR3 residues: CATSGTVEDIQYF. CDR3 coding DNA: TGTGCCACCTCCGGGACAGTGGAGGACATTCAGTACTTC.

V is TRBV7-2 and J is TRBJ2-1, with TRBD2 matching 8 bases. CDR1 SGHTA and CDR2 FQGNSA come from the germline V gene. This CDR3 comprises 17 residues. Trimming cost V 4 bases and J 3 bases; bases outside gene matches: 11. CDR3 residues: CASSSLPPSGSYNEQFF. In DNA form, the CDR3 reads TGTGCCAGCAGCTCCCTACCTCCGAGCGGGAGCTACAATGAGCAGTTCTTC.